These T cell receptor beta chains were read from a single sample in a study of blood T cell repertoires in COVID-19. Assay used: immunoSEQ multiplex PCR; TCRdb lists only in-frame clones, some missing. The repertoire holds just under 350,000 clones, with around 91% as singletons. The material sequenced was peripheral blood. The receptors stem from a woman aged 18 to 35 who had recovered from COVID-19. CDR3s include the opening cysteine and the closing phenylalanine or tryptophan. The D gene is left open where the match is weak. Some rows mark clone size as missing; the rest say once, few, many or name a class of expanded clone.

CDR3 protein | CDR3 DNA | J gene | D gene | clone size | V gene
CASSLSRTSPEQFF | TGTGCCAGCAGTTTATCGCGGACTAGCCCGGAGCAGTTCTTC | TRBJ2-1 | TRBD2 | - | TRBV27
CATSDLETSGRYNEQFF | TGTGCCACCAGTGATTTGGAGACTAGCGGGAGGTACAATGAGCAGTTCTTC | TRBJ2-1 | TRBD2 | - | TRBV24-1
CASSEVRGSGSLRDTQYF | TGTGCCAGCAGTGAAGTACGGGGAAGCGGGAGTCTTAGGGATACGCAGTATTTT | TRBJ2-3 | TRBD2 | - | TRBV6-1
CASSLWTGYTDTQYF | TGTGCCAGCAGCCTCTGGACAGGGTACACAGATACGCAGTATTTT | TRBJ2-3 | TRBD1 | - | TRBV11-2
CASSAGGSYGYTF | TGTGCCAGCAGTGCAGGGGGAAGCTATGGCTACACCTTC | TRBJ1-2 | TRBD1 | - | TRBV27
CASSSRQGAVNYGYTF | TGTGCCAGCAGCTCCCGACAGGGGGCCGTTAACTATGGCTACACCTTC | TRBJ1-2 | TRBD1 | - | TRBV7-9
CSVELATRSSYNEQFF | TGCAGCGTTGAACTTGCTACTCGTAGCTCCTACAATGAGCAGTTCTTC | TRBJ2-1 | - | - | TRBV29-1
CASSTVPSNTQYF | TGTGCCAGTAGTACGGTTCCCTCGAATACGCAGTATTTT | TRBJ2-3 | - | - | TRBV19
CASSRTGSGGYTF | TGCGCCAGCAGCCGTACAGGGTCGGGAGGCTACACCTTC | TRBJ1-2 | - | - | TRBV4-1
CAWSVLKSGNGYTF | TGTGCCTGGAGTGTACTAAAATCGGGGAATGGCTACACCTTC | TRBJ1-2 | - | - | TRBV30
CASRRGTGGTEAFF | TGTGCCAGCAGAAGGGGGACAGGGGGGACTGAAGCTTTCTTT | TRBJ1-1 | TRBD1 | - | TRBV3-1/TRBV3-2
CASSLESDRVLANYGYTF | TGTGCCAGCAGCTTGGAGTCGGACAGGGTCTTGGCTAACTATGGCTACACCTTC | TRBJ1-2 | TRBD1 | - | TRBV5-4
CASSESPTGVAKNIQYF | TGTGCCAGCAGTGAATCCCCCACAGGGGTAGCCAAAAACATTCAGTACTTC | TRBJ2-4 | TRBD1 | - | TRBV2
CAWSRAGGNTGELFF | TGTGCCTGGAGTCGAGCGGGAGGGAACACCGGGGAGCTGTTTTTT | TRBJ2-2 | TRBD2 | - | TRBV30
CASSLRTSGYNEQFF | TGTGCCAGCAGCTTGAGGACTAGCGGTTACAATGAGCAGTTCTTC | TRBJ2-1 | TRBD2 | once | TRBV5-6
CASSVGPRPYNEQFF | TGTGCCAGCAGCGTAGGGCCTAGACCTTACAATGAGCAGTTCTTC | TRBJ2-1 | - | - | TRBV9
CAWRAGRDGELFF | TGTGCCTGGAGGGCCGGGAGGGACGGCGAACTGTTTTTT | TRBJ1-4 | - | - | TRBV30
CASSPGGDRANVLTF | TGTGCCAGCAGCCCGGGGGGGGATCGGGCCAACGTCCTGACTTTC | TRBJ2-6 | TRBD2 | - | TRBV7-9
CASSRQGAAGTQYF | TGTGCCAGCAGTCGACAGGGGGCGGCGGGGACCCAGTACTTC | TRBJ2-5 | TRBD1 | - | TRBV6-2/TRBV6-3
CASSTTGGALNYGYTF | TGTGCCAGCAGCACGACAGGGGGCGCTTTGAACTATGGCTACACCTTC | TRBJ1-2 | TRBD1 | - | TRBV7-9
CASSISASVRETQYF | TGTGCCAGTAGTATATCAGCGAGCGTAAGGGAGACCCAGTACTTC | TRBJ2-5 | - | - | TRBV19
CASSQDPAGVSYNEQFF | TGCGCCAGCAGCCAAGATCCAGCGGGTGTGTCCTACAATGAGCAGTTCTTC | TRBJ2-1 | - | - | TRBV4-3